This is a list of T cell receptor beta chains from one sample in a study of blood T cell repertoires in COVID-19. The repertoire was sequenced with immunoSEQ multiplex PCR; TCRdb's copy has only in-frame clones and lacks some. This sample has over 150,000 clones; nearly 90% occur once, and the top ten carry 1.5% to 2%. The sample taken for sequencing was peripheral blood. The receptors shown here come from a man aged 18 to 35 who had recovered from COVID-19. The CDR3 runs from the conserved cysteine through the conserved F or W. Each record gives: D gene, J gene, V gene, clone size, CDR3 length, CDR3 protein, CDR3 DNA. A D gene is named only where the DNA matches it firmly. The size of a clone is reported for some rows only, either as once, few or many, or as a class for expanded clones.

d_call: TRBD2; j_call: TRBJ2-1; v_call: TRBV19; clone_size: .; cdr3_length: 16; cdr3_aa: CASSILGTSGYNEQFF; cdr3_nt: TGTGCCAGTAGTATCCTCGGGACTAGCGGATACAATGAGCAGTTCTTC
d_call: TRBD1; j_call: TRBJ1-5; v_call: TRBV4-1; clone_size: .; cdr3_length: 14; cdr3_aa: CASSQVQGNQPQHF; cdr3_nt: TGCGCCAGCAGCCAAGTACAGGGGAATCAGCCCCAGCATTTT
d_call: TRBD1; j_call: TRBJ2-1; v_call: TRBV15; clone_size: .; cdr3_length: 15; cdr3_aa: CATSSGQAGYNEQFF; cdr3_nt: TGTGCCACCAGCAGCGGACAGGCCGGCTACAATGAGCAGTTCTTC
d_call: .; j_call: TRBJ2-3; v_call: TRBV28; clone_size: .; cdr3_length: 14; cdr3_aa: CASSSQTIPDTQYF; cdr3_nt: TGTGCCAGCAGTTCACAGACCATACCAGATACGCAGTATTTT
d_call: .; j_call: TRBJ2-2; v_call: TRBV6-5; clone_size: .; cdr3_length: 14; cdr3_aa: CASSDYQNTGELFF; cdr3_nt: TGTGCCAGCAGCGACTACCAGAACACCGGGGAGCTGTTTTTT
d_call: .; j_call: TRBJ1-1; v_call: TRBV3-1/TRBV3-2; clone_size: many; cdr3_length: 12; cdr3_aa: CASSLGGGSAFF; cdr3_nt: TGTGCCAGCAGCCTCGGGGGGGGTTCAGCTTTCTTT
d_call: .; j_call: TRBJ1-2; v_call: TRBV7-2; clone_size: .; cdr3_length: 16; cdr3_aa: CASSFIRGRGSYGYTF; cdr3_nt: TGTGCCAGCAGCTTTATTCGGGGCAGGGGAAGCTATGGCTACACCTTC
d_call: TRBD2; j_call: TRBJ2-1; v_call: TRBV5-4; clone_size: .; cdr3_length: 15; cdr3_aa: CASSSSGAFYNEQFF; cdr3_nt: TGTGCCAGCAGCTCCAGCGGGGCCTTCTACAATGAGCAGTTCTTC
d_call: TRBD2; j_call: TRBJ2-1; v_call: TRBV14; clone_size: .; cdr3_length: 16; cdr3_aa: CASSQPGTSGRNEQFF; cdr3_nt: TGTGCCAGCAGCCAGCCCGGGACTAGCGGGAGGAATGAGCAGTTCTTC
d_call: TRBD1; j_call: TRBJ1-1; v_call: TRBV6-4; clone_size: .; cdr3_length: 14; cdr3_aa: CASSPTTGGTEAFF; cdr3_nt: TGTGCCAGCAGTCCGACGACAGGGGGGACTGAAGCTTTCTTT
d_call: .; j_call: TRBJ1-4; v_call: TRBV28; clone_size: .; cdr3_length: 14; cdr3_aa: CASSSRGGYEKLFF; cdr3_nt: TGTGCCAGCAGTTCACGGGGGGGTTATGAAAAACTGTTTTTT
d_call: TRBD1; j_call: TRBJ1-1; v_call: TRBV6-5; clone_size: .; cdr3_length: 15; cdr3_aa: CASRRQGARNTEAFF; cdr3_nt: TGTGCCAGCAGGCGACAGGGGGCACGAAACACTGAAGCTTTCTTT
d_call: .; j_call: TRBJ1-1; v_call: TRBV19; clone_size: once; cdr3_length: 15; cdr3_aa: CASSIFGLTNTEAFF; cdr3_nt: TGTGCCAGTAGTATCTTCGGACTGACGAACACTGAAGCTTTCTTT
d_call: TRBD2; j_call: TRBJ2-7; v_call: TRBV10-3; clone_size: .; cdr3_length: 14; cdr3_aa: CAISLAGDTYEQYF; cdr3_nt: TGTGCCATCAGCTTAGCGGGGGACACCTACGAGCAGTACTTC
d_call: .; j_call: TRBJ2-4; v_call: TRBV5-5; clone_size: .; cdr3_length: 16; cdr3_aa: CASSLVLSGLSNIQYF; cdr3_nt: TGTGCCAGCAGCTTGGTTCTTAGCGGCCTAAGTAACATTCAGTACTTC
d_call: .; j_call: TRBJ2-5; v_call: TRBV27; clone_size: .; cdr3_length: 13; cdr3_aa: CASSYTYQETQYF; cdr3_nt: TGTGCCAGCAGTTACACCTACCAAGAGACCCAGTACTTC
d_call: TRBD1; j_call: TRBJ2-7; v_call: TRBV5-4; clone_size: .; cdr3_length: 15; cdr3_aa: CASSLGTGGPYEQYF; cdr3_nt: TGTGCCAGCAGCTTGGGGACAGGGGGACCCTACGAGCAGTACTTC
d_call: .; j_call: TRBJ2-1; v_call: TRBV9; clone_size: .; cdr3_length: 16; cdr3_aa: CASSGNGTSSYNEQFF; cdr3_nt: TGTGCCAGCAGCGGCAACGGGACATCATCCTACAATGAGCAGTTCTTC
d_call: .; j_call: TRBJ2-2; v_call: TRBV11-3; clone_size: .; cdr3_length: 15; cdr3_aa: CASSLARGNTGELFF; cdr3_nt: TGTGCCAGCAGCTTAGCTAGAGGAAACACCGGGGAGCTGTTTTTT
d_call: TRBD1; j_call: TRBJ1-6; v_call: TRBV30; clone_size: .; cdr3_length: 13; cdr3_aa: CAWSVQGDSPLHF; cdr3_nt: TGTGCCTGGAGTGTACAGGGGGACTCACCCCTCCACTTT
d_call: .; j_call: TRBJ2-1; v_call: TRBV4-3; clone_size: .; cdr3_length: 14; cdr3_aa: CASSQTSGRGEQFF; cdr3_nt: TGCGCCAGCAGCCAAACCAGCGGACGCGGGGAGCAGTTCTTC
d_call: TRBD1; j_call: TRBJ2-5; v_call: TRBV5-4; clone_size: .; cdr3_length: 15; cdr3_aa: CASSFDRGTQETQYF; cdr3_nt: TGTGCCAGCAGCTTCGACAGGGGAACCCAAGAGACCCAGTACTTC
d_call: .; j_call: TRBJ2-4; v_call: TRBV27; clone_size: .; cdr3_length: 14; cdr3_aa: CASSPARAKNIQYF; cdr3_nt: TGTGCCAGCAGCCCAGCGCGGGCCAAAAACATTCAGTACTTC
d_call: .; j_call: TRBJ1-2; v_call: TRBV6-5; clone_size: .; cdr3_length: 12; cdr3_aa: CASLSGSRGYTF; cdr3_nt: TGTGCCAGCCTCTCAGGCTCGAGAGGCTACACCTTC
d_call: .; j_call: TRBJ1-3; v_call: TRBV19; clone_size: .; cdr3_length: 16; cdr3_aa: CASSRQGSSSGNTIYF; cdr3_nt: TGTGCCAGTAGTCGTCAGGGTTCGAGCTCTGGAAACACCATATATTTT
d_call: .; j_call: TRBJ2-1; v_call: TRBV5-1; clone_size: .; cdr3_length: 14; cdr3_aa: CASSLAEGLNEQFF; cdr3_nt: TGCGCCAGCAGCCTCGCAGAGGGCCTCAATGAGCAGTTCTTC
d_call: TRBD2; j_call: TRBJ2-5; v_call: TRBV10-3; clone_size: .; cdr3_length: 13; cdr3_aa: CASTSGSLETQYF; cdr3_nt: TGTGCCAGCACTAGCGGGAGTTTAGAGACCCAGTACTTC
d_call: .; j_call: TRBJ2-7; v_call: TRBV9; clone_size: .; cdr3_length: 14; cdr3_aa: CASSPGHKSHEQYF; cdr3_nt: TGTGCCAGCAGTCCGGGACACAAGAGCCACGAGCAGTACTTC
d_call: .; j_call: TRBJ2-3; v_call: TRBV3-1/TRBV3-2; clone_size: .; cdr3_length: 19; cdr3_aa: CASSQRPWRWLAGTDTQYF; cdr3_nt: TGTGCCAGCAGCCAAAGGCCGTGGAGGTGGCTAGCTGGGACAGATACGCAGTATTTT
d_call: TRBD1; j_call: TRBJ1-2; v_call: TRBV29-1; clone_size: .; cdr3_length: 11; cdr3_aa: CSDRTGFGYTF; cdr3_nt: TGCAGTGACCGGACAGGGTTCGGCTACACCTTC
d_call: TRBD1; j_call: TRBJ1-5; v_call: TRBV19; clone_size: .; cdr3_length: 13; cdr3_aa: CARGGTGEQPQHF; cdr3_nt: TGTGCCAGAGGTGGGACAGGGGAACAGCCCCAGCATTTT
d_call: TRBD2; j_call: TRBJ2-1; v_call: TRBV19; clone_size: .; cdr3_length: 16; cdr3_aa: CASSIAGGQSYNEQFF; cdr3_nt: TGTGCCAGTAGTATAGCGGGAGGCCAAAGTTACAATGAGCAGTTCTTC
d_call: .; j_call: TRBJ2-7; v_call: TRBV6-2/TRBV6-3; clone_size: .; cdr3_length: 17; cdr3_aa: CASSYSSGRGLSYEQYF; cdr3_nt: TGTGCCAGCAGTTACTCCTCCGGCAGGGGTCTCTCCTACGAGCAGTACTTC
d_call: TRBD1; j_call: TRBJ1-6; v_call: TRBV9; clone_size: .; cdr3_length: 15; cdr3_aa: CASSESPGQIGPLHF; cdr3_nt: TGTGCCAGCAGCGAGTCTCCGGGACAGATAGGACCCCTCCACTTT
d_call: .; j_call: TRBJ2-1; v_call: TRBV27; clone_size: .; cdr3_length: 15; cdr3_aa: CASSFRASSYNEQFF; cdr3_nt: TGTGCCAGCAGTTTCCGCGCTAGCTCCTACAATGAGCAGTTCTTC
d_call: .; j_call: TRBJ2-1; v_call: TRBV10-3; clone_size: .; cdr3_length: 12; cdr3_aa: CAISDYDRRGFF; cdr3_nt: TGTGCCATCAGTGATTACGACAGGCGCGGGTTCTTC
d_call: .; j_call: TRBJ1-3; v_call: TRBV5-4; clone_size: .; cdr3_length: 13; cdr3_aa: CASSGRSGNTIYF; cdr3_nt: TGTGCCAGCAGCGGGCGCTCTGGAAACACCATATATTTT
d_call: .; j_call: TRBJ1-1; v_call: TRBV5-1; clone_size: .; cdr3_length: 12; cdr3_aa: CASSYEGTEAFF; cdr3_nt: TGCGCCAGCAGCTATGAGGGAACTGAAGCTTTCTTT
d_call: .; j_call: TRBJ1-6; v_call: TRBV9; clone_size: .; cdr3_length: 14; cdr3_aa: CASSTWAVNSPLHF; cdr3_nt: TGTGCCAGCAGTACTTGGGCCGTAAATTCACCCCTCCACTTT
d_call: .; j_call: TRBJ1-1; v_call: TRBV4-3; clone_size: .; cdr3_length: 13; cdr3_aa: CASSVTVNTEAFF; cdr3_nt: TGCGCCAGCAGTGTCACGGTGAACACTGAAGCTTTCTTT
d_call: .; j_call: TRBJ1-2; v_call: TRBV6-5; clone_size: .; cdr3_length: 13; cdr3_aa: CASSPTDSYGYTF; cdr3_nt: TGTGCCAGCAGCCCGACAGATTCGTATGGCTACACCTTC
d_call: TRBD1; j_call: TRBJ1-4; v_call: TRBV6-6; clone_size: .; cdr3_length: 17; cdr3_aa: CASSPQGGTGLNEKLFF; cdr3_nt: TGTGCCAGCAGTCCACAGGGGGGGACGGGATTGAATGAAAAACTGTTTTTT
d_call: TRBD2; j_call: TRBJ2-5; v_call: TRBV11-2; clone_size: .; cdr3_length: 15; cdr3_aa: CASSNRAGGLETQYF; cdr3_nt: TGTGCCAGCAGCAACCGGGCGGGAGGGCTAGAGACCCAGTACTTC
d_call: .; j_call: TRBJ2-5; v_call: TRBV5-6; clone_size: .; cdr3_length: 17; cdr3_aa: CASSTTRGFGFEETQYF; cdr3_nt: TGTGCCAGCAGCACAACCCGGGGATTTGGTTTTGAAGAGACCCAGTACTTC
d_call: TRBD1; j_call: TRBJ2-1; v_call: TRBV29-1; clone_size: .; cdr3_length: 14; cdr3_aa: CSVVEGQGYFEQFF; cdr3_nt: TGCAGCGTTGTGGAGGGACAGGGTTATTTTGAGCAGTTCTTC
d_call: .; j_call: TRBJ1-4; v_call: TRBV3-1/TRBV3-2; clone_size: .; cdr3_length: 14; cdr3_aa: CASTEDRRGEKLFF; cdr3_nt: TGTGCCAGCACCGAAGACAGGAGGGGTGAAAAACTGTTTTTT